This T cell receptor beta chain was recorded in a study of T cells expressing NK-cell markers (dated by TCRdb to about 2020). Broadly, across the study: TCR beta-chain repertoires were profiled in sorted CD3+CD56+NKG2C+, CD3+CD56+NKG2C- and CD3+CD56-NKG2C+ T-cell subsets from about 8 donors. Of the eight sequenced donors, seven were found to be HCMV-seropositive and one was found to be HCMV-seronegative. The study sequenced eight donors, all healthy volunteers chosen at random: three men and five women. The libraries were sequenced on Illumina HiSeq 2000/2500, MiSeq or NextSeq, producing 2 x 150 bp reads. The paper's findings and limits, for the study overall: Whether the expanded NKG2C-expressing T cell clones were specific for HCMV antigens remained unclear. In more than 5 donors, the dominant CD3+CD56+NKG2C+ clonotypes were found to rank among the top 10 CD8+ clonotypes and to make up about 1.0-7.5% of CD8+ T cells. Those dominant clonotypes were again the most abundant among CD3+CD56-NKG2C+ cells in a handful of donors, at about 25-60.1%.

With regard to this clonotype: It lacks a known antigen.

Inclusive of the bounding cysteine and phenylalanine, the CDR3 is 14 residues long. DNA was not recorded. As encoded in the germline V gene, CDR1 is SQVTM while CDR2 is ANQGSEA. Sequencing was carried out with an Illumina HiSeq 2000. The TCR beta cDNA libraries were made using 5'RACE template switching, a step that added both a universal primer site and unique molecular identifiers. Synthesis of cDNA was primed from the TCR beta constant segment and was followed by two consecutive PCR amplification steps. Per the authors' processing: Reads were demultiplexed and grouped by UMI with MIGEC, and clonotypes were assembled and quantified with MiTCR. To remove erroneous sequences, TCR cDNA sequences were retained only when supported by two or more reads. The tcR package was used for downstream repertoire analysis, with clonotypes matched between fractions based on CDR3 nucleotide sequence plus V segment. Antigen specificity was annotated against VDJdb with VDJmatch, allowing one amino acid substitution in CDR3. TCRdb reprocessed the reads into one record per CDR3 protein sequence, lacking DNA. The V and J calls and clone size come from TCRdb's table, not from the authors' own analysis. Per the sample table, the count is 350,000 to 450,000 distinct CDR3 sequences. Of the sample, roughly 5.2% falls within the top ten clones.

A commercial ELISA kit detecting HCMV-specific IgG in serum was used to determine HCMV serostatus. Ficoll density gradient centrifugation was used to isolate peripheral blood mononuclear cells from blood. Sample: blood T cells: a sorted CD56 or NKG2C T cell subset, CD4+ or CD8+ T cells, or bulk PBMC T cells (not recorded which). The source is a man aged 18-69 years in good health. The sequence joins TRBV29-1 to TRBJ1-3. The CDR3 corresponds to CSVEKRGLGNTIYF.